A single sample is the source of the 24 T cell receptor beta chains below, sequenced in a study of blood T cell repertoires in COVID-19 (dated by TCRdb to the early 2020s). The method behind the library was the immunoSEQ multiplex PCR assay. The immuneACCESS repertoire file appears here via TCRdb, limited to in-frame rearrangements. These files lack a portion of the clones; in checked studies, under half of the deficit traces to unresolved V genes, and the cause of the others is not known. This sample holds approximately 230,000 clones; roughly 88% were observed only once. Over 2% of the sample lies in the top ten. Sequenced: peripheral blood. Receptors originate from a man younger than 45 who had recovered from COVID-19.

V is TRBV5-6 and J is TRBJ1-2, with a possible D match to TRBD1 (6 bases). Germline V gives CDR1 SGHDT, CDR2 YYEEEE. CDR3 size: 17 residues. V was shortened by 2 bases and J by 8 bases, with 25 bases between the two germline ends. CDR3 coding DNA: TGTGCCAGCAGCTTCTCCACAGGGTTGACCCGCCATGGAGGCTACACCTTC. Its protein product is CASSFSTGLTRHGGYTF.

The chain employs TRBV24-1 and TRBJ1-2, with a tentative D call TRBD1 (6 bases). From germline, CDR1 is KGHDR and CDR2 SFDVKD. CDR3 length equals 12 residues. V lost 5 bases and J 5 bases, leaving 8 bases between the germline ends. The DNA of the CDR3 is TGTGCCACCAGTGCCCAGGGGTATGGCTACACCTTC. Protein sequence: CATSAQGYGYTF.

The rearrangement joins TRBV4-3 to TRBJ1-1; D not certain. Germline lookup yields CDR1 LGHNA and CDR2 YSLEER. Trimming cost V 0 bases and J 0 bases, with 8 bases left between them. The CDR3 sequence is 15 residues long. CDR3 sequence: CASSQEARLNTEAFF. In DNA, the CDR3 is TGCGCCAGCAGCCAAGAGGCCAGGTTGAACACTGAAGCTTTCTTT.

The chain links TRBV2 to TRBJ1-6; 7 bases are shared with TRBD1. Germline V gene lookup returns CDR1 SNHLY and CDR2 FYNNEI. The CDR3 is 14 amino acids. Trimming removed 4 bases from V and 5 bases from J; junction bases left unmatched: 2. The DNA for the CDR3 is TGTGCCAGCAGTGGACAGGGAGATAATTCACCCCTCCACTTT. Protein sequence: CASSGQGDNSPLHF.

CDR3 in amino acids: CASSQTPSETQYF. The CDR3 DNA follows: TGTGCCAGCAGTCAAACCCCTAGCGAGACCCAGTACTTC. The chain couples TRBV2 to TRBJ2-5; possible D gene TRBD2, 5 bases. The germline V gene has CDR1 SNHLY and CDR2 FYNNEI. V lost 5 bases to trimming and J lost 5 bases, with 12 bases between them. The CDR3 has 13 residues.

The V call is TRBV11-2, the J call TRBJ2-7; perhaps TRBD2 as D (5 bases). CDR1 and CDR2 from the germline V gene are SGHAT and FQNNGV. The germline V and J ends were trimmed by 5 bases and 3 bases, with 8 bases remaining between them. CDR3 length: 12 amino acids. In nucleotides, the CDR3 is TGTGCCAGCAGCCCTAGCCTCTACGAGCAGTACTTC. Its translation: CASSPSLYEQYF.

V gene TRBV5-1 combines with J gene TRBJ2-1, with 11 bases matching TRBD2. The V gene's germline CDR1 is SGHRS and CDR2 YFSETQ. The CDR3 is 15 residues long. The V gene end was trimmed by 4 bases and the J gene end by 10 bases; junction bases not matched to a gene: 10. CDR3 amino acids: CASSPLAGGRIEQFF. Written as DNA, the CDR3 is TGCGCCAGCAGCCCCTTAGCGGGGGGGCGCATCGAGCAGTTCTTC. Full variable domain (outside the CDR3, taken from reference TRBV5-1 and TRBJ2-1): KAGVTQTPRYLIKTRGQQVTLSCSPISGHRSVSWYQQTPGQGLQFLFEYFSETQRNKGNFPGRFSGRQFSNSRSEMNVSTLELGDSALYLCASSPLAGGRIEQFFGPGTRLTVL.

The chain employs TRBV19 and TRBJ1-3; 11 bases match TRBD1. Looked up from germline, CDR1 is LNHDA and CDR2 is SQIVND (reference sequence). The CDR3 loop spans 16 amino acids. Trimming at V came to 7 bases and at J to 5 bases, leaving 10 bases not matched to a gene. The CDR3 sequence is CASKRGQGALRNTIYF. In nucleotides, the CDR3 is TGTGCCAGTAAAAGAGGACAGGGGGCCTTGAGAAACACCATATATTTT.

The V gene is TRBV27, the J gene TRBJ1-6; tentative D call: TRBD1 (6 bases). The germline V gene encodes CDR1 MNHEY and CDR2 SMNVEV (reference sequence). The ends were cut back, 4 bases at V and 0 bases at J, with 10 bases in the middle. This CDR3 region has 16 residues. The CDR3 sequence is CASSYTGSSYNSPLHF. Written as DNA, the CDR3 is TGTGCCAGCAGTTACACAGGGAGCTCCTATAATTCACCCCTCCACTTT.

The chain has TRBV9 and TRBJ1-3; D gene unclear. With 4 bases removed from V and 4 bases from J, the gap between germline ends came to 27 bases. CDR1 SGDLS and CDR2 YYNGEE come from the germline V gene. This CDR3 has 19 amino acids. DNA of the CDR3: TGTGCCAGCAGCCCCCAAAGTAGGTCTGACTTTAGCGGGGGAAACACCATATATTTT. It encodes CASSPQSRSDFSGGNTIYF.

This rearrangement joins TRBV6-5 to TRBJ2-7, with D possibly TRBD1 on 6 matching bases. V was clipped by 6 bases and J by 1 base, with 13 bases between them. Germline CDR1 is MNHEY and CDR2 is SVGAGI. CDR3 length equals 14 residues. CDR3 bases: TGTGCCAGCAGAGTACAGGGTTCTTCCTACGAGCAGTACTTC. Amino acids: CASRVQGSSYEQYF.

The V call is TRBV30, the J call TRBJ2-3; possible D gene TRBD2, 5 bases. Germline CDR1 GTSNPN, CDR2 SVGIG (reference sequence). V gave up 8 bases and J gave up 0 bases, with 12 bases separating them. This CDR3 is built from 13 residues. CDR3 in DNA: TGTGCCGAAGAGGGTCCTAGCACAGATACGCAGTATTTT. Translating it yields CAEEGPSTDTQYF.

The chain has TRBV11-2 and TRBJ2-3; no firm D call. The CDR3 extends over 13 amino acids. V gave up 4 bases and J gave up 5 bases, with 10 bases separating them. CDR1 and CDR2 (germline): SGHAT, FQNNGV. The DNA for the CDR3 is TGTGCCAGCAGCTCCTCCGGAGAAGATACGCAGTATTTT. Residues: CASSSSGEDTQYF.

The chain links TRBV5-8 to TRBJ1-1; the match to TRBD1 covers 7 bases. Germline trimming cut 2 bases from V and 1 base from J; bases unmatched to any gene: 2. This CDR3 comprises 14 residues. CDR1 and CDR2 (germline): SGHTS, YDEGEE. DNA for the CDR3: TGTGCCAGCAGCTTAGGGACAGCGAACACTGAAGCTTTCTTT. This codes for CASSLGTANTEAFF.

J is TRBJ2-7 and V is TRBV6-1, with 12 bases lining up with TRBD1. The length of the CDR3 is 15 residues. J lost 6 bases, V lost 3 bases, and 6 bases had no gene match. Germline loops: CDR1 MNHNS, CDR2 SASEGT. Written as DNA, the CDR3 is TGTGCCAGCAGTGATTTGGGGACAGGGGGCCGCGAGCAGTACTTC. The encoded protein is CASSDLGTGGREQYF.

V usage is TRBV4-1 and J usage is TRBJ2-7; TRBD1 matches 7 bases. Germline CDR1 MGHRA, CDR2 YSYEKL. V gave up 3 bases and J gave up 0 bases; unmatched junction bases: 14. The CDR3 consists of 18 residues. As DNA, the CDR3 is TGCGCCAGCAGCCAGACAACAGGGGTACGGGCCCTCTCCTACGAGCAGTACTTC. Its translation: CASSQTTGVRALSYEQYF.

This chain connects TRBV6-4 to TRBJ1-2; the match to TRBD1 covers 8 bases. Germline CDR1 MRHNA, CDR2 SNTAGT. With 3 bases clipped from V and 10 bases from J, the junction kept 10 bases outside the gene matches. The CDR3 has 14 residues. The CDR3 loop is CASSETTGAMVYTF. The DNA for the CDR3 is TGTGCCAGCAGTGAAACGACAGGGGCTATGGTCTACACCTTC.

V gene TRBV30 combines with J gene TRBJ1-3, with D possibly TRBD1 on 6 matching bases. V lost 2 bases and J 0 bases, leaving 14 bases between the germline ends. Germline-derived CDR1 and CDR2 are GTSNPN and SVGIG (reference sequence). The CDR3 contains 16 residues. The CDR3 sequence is CAWSRGGGGSGNTIYF. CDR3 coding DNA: TGTGCCTGGAGTAGGGGGGGAGGGGGCTCTGGAAACACCATATATTTT. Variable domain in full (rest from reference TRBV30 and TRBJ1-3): SQTIHQWPATLVQPVGSPLSLECTVEGTSNPNLYWYRQAAGRGLQLLFYSVGIGQISSEVPQNLSASRPQDRQFILSSKKLLLSDSGFYLCAWSRGGGGSGNTIYFGEGSWLTVV.

For the CDR3, the DNA is TGTGCTAGTGGACCGCTAGCGGGGGGGCAGACCCAGTACTTC. It encodes CASGPLAGGQTQYF. The V and J genes are TRBV12-5 and TRBJ2-5; 12 positions agree with TRBD2. There are 14 residues in the CDR3. With V trimmed by 6 bases and J by 6 bases, 5 bases remained unmatched. The germline V gene has CDR1 LGHNT and CDR2 FRNRAP.

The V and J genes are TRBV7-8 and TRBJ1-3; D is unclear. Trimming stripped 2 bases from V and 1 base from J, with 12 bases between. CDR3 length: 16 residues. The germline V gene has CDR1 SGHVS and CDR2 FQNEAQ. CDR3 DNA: TGTGCCAGCAGCTTAAAGGCGGGGAGGTCTGGAAACACCATATATTTT. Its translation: CASSLKAGRSGNTIYF.

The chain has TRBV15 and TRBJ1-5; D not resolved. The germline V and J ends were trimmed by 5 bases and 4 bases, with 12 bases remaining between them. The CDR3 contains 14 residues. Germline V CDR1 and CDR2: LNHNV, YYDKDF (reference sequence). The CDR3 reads CATSYLAGNQPQHF. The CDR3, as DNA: TGTGCCACCAGCTACCTGGCGGGGAATCAGCCCCAGCATTTT.

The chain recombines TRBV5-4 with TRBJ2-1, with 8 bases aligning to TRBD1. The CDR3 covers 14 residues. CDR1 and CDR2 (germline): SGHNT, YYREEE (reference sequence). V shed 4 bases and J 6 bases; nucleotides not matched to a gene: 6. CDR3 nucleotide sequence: TGTGCCAGCAGCCCCGACAGGGGTTTCAATGAGCAGTTCTTC. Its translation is CASSPDRGFNEQFF.

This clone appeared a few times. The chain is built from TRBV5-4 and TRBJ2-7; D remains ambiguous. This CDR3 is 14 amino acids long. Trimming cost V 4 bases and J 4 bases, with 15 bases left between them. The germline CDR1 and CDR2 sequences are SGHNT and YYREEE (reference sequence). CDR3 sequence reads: CASSEPPAIYEQYF. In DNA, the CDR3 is TGTGCCAGCAGCGAGCCCCCCGCGATTTACGAGCAGTACTTC.

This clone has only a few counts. The CDR3 loop is CASSEDRVHGYTF. CDR3 in DNA: TGCGCCAGCAGCGAGGACAGGGTTCATGGCTACACCTTC. V is TRBV5-1 and J is TRBJ1-2; 8 bases match TRBD1. In germline, CDR1 is SGHRS, CDR2 YFSETQ. CDR3 size: 13 residues. Trimming took 4 bases from V and 6 from J; bases not matched to a gene: 5.